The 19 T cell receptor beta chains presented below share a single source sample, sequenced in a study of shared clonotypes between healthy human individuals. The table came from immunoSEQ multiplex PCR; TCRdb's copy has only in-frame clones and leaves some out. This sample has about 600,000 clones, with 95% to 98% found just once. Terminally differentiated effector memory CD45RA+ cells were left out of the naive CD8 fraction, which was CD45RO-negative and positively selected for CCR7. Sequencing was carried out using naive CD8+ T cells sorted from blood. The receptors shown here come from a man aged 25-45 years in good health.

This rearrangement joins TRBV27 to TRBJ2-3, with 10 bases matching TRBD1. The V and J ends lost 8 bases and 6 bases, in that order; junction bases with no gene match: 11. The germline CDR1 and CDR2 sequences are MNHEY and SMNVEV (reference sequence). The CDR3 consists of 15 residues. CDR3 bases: TGTGCCAGCGGACTCCGGGACAGGGGAGGGGATACGCAGTATTTT. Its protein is CASGLRDRGGDTQYF.

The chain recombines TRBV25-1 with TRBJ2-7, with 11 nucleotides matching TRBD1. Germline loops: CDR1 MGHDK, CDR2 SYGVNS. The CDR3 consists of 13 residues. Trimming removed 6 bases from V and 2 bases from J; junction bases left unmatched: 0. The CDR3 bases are TGTGCCAGCAGGGGACAGGGGGCCTACGAGCAGTACTTC. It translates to CASRGQGAYEQYF.

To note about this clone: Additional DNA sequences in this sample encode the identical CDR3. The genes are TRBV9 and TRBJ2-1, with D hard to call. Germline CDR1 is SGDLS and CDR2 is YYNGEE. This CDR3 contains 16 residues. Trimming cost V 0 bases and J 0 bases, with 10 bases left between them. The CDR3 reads CASSVAGGSSYNEQFF. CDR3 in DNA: TGTGCCAGCAGCGTAGCTGGTGGAAGCTCCTACAATGAGCAGTTCTTC.

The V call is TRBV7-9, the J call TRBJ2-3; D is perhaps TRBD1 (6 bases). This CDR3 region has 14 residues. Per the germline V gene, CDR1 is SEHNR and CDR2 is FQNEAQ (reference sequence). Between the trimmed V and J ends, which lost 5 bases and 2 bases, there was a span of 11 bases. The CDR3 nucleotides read TGTGCCAGCAGCCCGGGACACAACACAGATACGCAGTATTTT. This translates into CASSPGHNTDTQYF.

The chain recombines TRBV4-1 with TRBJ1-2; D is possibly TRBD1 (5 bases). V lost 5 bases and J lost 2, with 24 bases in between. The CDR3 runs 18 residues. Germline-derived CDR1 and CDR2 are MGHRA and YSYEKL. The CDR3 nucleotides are TGCGCCAGCAGCTCCCCGGGACTGAACTTACAATCCAACTATGGCTACACCTTC. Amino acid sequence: CASSSPGLNLQSNYGYTF.

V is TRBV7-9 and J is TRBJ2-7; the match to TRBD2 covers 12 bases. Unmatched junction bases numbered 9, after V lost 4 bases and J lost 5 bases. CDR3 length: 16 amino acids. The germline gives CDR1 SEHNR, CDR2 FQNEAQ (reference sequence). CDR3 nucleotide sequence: TGTGCCAGCAGCTCCCGACTAGCGGGAGAGTCCCACGAGCAGTACTTC. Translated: CASSSRLAGESHEQYF.

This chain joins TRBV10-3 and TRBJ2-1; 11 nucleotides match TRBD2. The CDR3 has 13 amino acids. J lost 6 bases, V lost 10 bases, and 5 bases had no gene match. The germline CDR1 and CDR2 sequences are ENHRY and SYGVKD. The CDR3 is CATTSGAPNEQFF. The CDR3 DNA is TGTGCCACGACTAGCGGGGCCCCCAATGAGCAGTTCTTC.

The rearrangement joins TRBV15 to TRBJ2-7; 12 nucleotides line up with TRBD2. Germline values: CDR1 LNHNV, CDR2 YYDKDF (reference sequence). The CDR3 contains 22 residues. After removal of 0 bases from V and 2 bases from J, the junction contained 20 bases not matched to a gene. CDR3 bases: TGTGCCACCAGCAGAGATCGACTAGCGGGAGTACTACCCCTCGGGATCACCTACGAGCAGTACTTC. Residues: CATSRDRLAGVLPLGITYEQYF.

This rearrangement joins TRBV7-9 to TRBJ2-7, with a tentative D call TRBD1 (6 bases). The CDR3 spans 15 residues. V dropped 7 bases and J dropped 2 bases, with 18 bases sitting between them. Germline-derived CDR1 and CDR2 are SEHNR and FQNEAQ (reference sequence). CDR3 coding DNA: TGTGCCAGCACCTATACAGGGACCAATCCCTACGAGCAGTACTTC. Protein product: CASTYTGTNPYEQYF.

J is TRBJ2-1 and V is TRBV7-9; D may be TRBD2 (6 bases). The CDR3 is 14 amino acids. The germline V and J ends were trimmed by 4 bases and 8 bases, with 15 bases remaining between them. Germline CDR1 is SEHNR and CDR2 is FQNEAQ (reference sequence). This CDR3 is CASSSWSPSDEQFF. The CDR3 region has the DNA TGTGCCAGCAGCTCCTGGTCCCCTAGCGATGAGCAGTTCTTC.

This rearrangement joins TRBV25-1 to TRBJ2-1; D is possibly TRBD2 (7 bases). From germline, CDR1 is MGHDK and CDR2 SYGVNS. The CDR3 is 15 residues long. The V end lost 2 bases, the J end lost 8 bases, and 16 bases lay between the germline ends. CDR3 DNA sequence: TGTGCCAGCAGTGAAGGGGGCGGGAGTCCCCATGAGCAGTTCTTC. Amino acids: CASSEGGGSPHEQFF.

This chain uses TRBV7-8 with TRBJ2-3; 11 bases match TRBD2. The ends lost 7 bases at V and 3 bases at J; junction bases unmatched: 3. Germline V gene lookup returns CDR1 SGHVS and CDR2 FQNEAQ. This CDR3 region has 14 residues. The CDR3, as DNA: TGTGCCAGCACCCTAGCGGGAGGAACAGATACGCAGTATTTT. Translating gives CASTLAGGTDTQYF.

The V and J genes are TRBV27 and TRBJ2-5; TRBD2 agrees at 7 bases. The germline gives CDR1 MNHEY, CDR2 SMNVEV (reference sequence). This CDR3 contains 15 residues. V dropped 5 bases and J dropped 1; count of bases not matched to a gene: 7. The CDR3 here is CASSPIAGSQETQYF. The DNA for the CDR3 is TGTGCCAGCAGTCCCATAGCGGGCTCCCAAGAGACCCAGTACTTC.

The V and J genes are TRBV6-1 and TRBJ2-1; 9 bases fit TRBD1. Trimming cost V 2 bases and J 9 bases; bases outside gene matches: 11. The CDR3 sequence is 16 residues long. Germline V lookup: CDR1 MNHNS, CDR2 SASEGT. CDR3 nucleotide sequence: TGTGCCAGCAGTGAATCAGGGACAGGGTTACTTATTGAGCAGTTCTTC. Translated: CASSESGTGLLIEQFF.

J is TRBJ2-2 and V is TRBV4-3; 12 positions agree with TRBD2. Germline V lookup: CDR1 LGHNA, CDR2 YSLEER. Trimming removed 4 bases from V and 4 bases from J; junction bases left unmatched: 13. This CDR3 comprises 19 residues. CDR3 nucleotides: TGCGCCAGCAGCCCTGATGCGCTAGCGGGAGGGCCAAGCACCGGGGAGCTGTTTTTT. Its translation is CASSPDALAGGPSTGELFF.

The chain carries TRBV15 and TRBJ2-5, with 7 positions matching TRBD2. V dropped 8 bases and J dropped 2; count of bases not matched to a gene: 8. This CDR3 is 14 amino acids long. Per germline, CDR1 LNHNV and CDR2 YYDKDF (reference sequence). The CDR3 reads CATRLAGGQETQYF. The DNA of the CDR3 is TGTGCCACCCGATTAGCGGGCGGGCAAGAGACCCAGTACTTC.

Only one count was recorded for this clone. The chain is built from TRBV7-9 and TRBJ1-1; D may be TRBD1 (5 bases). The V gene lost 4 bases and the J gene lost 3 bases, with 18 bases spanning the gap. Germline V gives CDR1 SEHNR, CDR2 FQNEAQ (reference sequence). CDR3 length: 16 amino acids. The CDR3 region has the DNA TGTGCCAGCAGCTCGAAGTTGGGGGGGTATGACACTGAAGCTTTCTTT. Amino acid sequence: CASSSKLGGYDTEAFF.

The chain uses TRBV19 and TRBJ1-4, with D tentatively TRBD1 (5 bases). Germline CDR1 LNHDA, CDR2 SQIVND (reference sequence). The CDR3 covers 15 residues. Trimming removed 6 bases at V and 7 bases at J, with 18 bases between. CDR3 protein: CASSYSPGLSEKLFF. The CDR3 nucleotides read TGTGCCAGTAGCTACTCACCGGGACTGAGTGAAAAACTGTTTTTT.

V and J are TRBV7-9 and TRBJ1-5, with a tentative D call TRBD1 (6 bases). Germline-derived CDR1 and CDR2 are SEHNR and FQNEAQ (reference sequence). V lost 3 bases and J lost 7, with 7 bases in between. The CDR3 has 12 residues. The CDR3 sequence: CASSFGQQPQHF. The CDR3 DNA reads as TGTGCCAGCAGCTTTGGACAGCAGCCCCAGCATTTT.